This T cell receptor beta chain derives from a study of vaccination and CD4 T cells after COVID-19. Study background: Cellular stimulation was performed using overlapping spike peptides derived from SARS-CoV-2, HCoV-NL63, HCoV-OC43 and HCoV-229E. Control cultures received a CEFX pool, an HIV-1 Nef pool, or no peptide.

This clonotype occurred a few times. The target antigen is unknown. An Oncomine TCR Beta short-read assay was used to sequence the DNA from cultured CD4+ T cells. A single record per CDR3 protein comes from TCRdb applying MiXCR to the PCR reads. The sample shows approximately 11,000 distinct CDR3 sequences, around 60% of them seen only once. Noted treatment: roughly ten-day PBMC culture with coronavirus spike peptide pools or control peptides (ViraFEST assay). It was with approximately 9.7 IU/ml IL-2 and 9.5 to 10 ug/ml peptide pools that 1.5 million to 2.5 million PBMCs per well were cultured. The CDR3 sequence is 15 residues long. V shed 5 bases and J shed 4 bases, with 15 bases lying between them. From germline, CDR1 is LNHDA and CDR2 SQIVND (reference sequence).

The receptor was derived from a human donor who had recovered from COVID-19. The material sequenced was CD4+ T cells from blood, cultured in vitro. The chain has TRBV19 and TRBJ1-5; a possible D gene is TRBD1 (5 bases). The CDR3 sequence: CASSRGRAENQPQHF. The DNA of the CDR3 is TGTGCCAGTAGTCGCGGCAGGGCCGAAAATCAGCCCCAGCATTTT.